These 17 T cell receptor beta chains originate from one sample sequenced in a study of cytomegalovirus exposure and HLA in healthy donors (dated by TCRdb to about 2017). Library preparation was by the immunoSEQ multiplex PCR assay. For the multiplex PCR, a mixture combining 60 forward primers for TCR Vbeta segments and 13 reverse primers for TCR Jbeta segments was used. The clones in this table, taken by TCRdb from immuneACCESS, are in-frame only. Not every clone is retained; where verified, under half of the shortfall comes from an unresolved V gene, and the cause of the rest is unknown. The table for this sample lists approximately 79,000 clones. About 0.83% of the sample is in the top ten clones. The sample taken for sequencing was PBMCs. The receptors stem from a boy aged 5-17 years in good health and CMV-seronegative.

The chain links TRBV29-1 to TRBJ2-1, with D tentatively TRBD2 (6 bases). CDR3 size: 16 residues. Germline V gene data show CDR1 as SQVTM and CDR2 as ANQGSEA. Trimming cost V 0 bases and J 5 bases, with 17 bases left between them. The CDR3 nucleotides read TGCAGCGTTGAAGATCGACACTCCGGCGGGGACAATGAGCAGTTCTTC. Translation gives CSVEDRHSGGDNEQFF.

The V and J genes are TRBV7-3 and TRBJ2-7; possible D gene TRBD1, 5 bases. Germline CDR1 reads SGHTA; CDR2 reads FQGTGA. CDR3 length equals 15 residues. V lost 5 bases, J lost 3 bases, and 17 bases lay in between. The CDR3 spells CASSPTGSSVYEQYF. The CDR3 DNA reads as TGTGCCAGCAGCCCCACAGGCTCTTCTGTCTACGAGCAGTACTTC.

The rearrangement uses TRBV30 and TRBJ1-2, with 9 positions matching TRBD1. Trimming at V came to 4 bases and at J to 8 bases, leaving 5 bases not matched to a gene. Looked up from germline, CDR1 is GTSNPN and CDR2 is SVGIG (reference sequence). The CDR3 is 12 residues long. DNA for the CDR3: TGTGCCTGGACACAGGGGGCGGAGGGCTACACCTTC. Amino acid sequence: CAWTQGAEGYTF.

This chain joins TRBV30 and TRBJ1-1; D is unresolved. Germline V gene data show CDR1 as GTSNPN and CDR2 as SVGIG (reference sequence). The V gene lost 3 bases and the J gene lost 2 bases, with 10 bases spanning the gap. The CDR3 is 13 residues long. The CDR3 sequence is CAWSQTRNTEAFF. Here the CDR3 DNA reads TGTGCCTGGAGCCAAACAAGAAACACTGAAGCTTTCTTT.

The chain joins TRBV7-2 to TRBJ1-2, with D possibly TRBD1 on 5 matching bases. Trimming cost V 1 base and J 8 bases, with 11 bases left between them. The CDR3 is 13 residues long. Germline V gives CDR1 SGHTA, CDR2 FQGNSA. CDR3 nucleotide sequence: TGTGCCAGCAGCTTAGGGGGGGTTCGAGGCTACACCTTC. This translates into CASSLGGVRGYTF.

The J gene is TRBJ1-2, the V gene TRBV5-6; perhaps TRBD1 as D (5 bases). Trimming left V 0 bases short and J 8 bases short, with 8 bases between. The CDR3 extends over 12 amino acids. Germline CDR1 and CDR2: SGHDT and YYEEEE. In DNA, the CDR3 is TGTGCCAGCAGCTTGGGACAGTCAGGCTACACCTTC. Translation: CASSLGQSGYTF.

The gene calls are TRBV5-1 and TRBJ2-1, with 11 nucleotides matching TRBD2. The CDR3 is 15 amino acids. The ends lost 4 bases at V and 2 bases at J; junction bases unmatched: 2. Germline V CDR1 and CDR2: SGHRS, YFSETQ. The CDR3 loop reads CASSQTSGAYNEQFF. DNA for the CDR3: TGCGCCAGCAGCCAGACTAGCGGGGCCTACAATGAGCAGTTCTTC.

The V gene is TRBV7-2, the J gene TRBJ2-5; 13 bases line up with TRBD2. Germline CDR1 and CDR2: SGHTA and FQGNSA. V lost 5 bases and J lost 5; bases outside the gene matches: 8. The CDR3 is 16 amino acids. CDR3 protein: CASSMRLAGGVETQYF. For the CDR3, the DNA is TGTGCCAGCAGCATGAGACTAGCGGGGGGCGTCGAGACCCAGTACTTC.

The rearrangement links TRBV7-3 to TRBJ1-1, with D possibly matching TRBD1 (5 bases). Germline V gene lookup returns CDR1 SGHTA and CDR2 FQGTGA. CDR3 length: 16 residues. Trimming pared 1 base from V and 0 bases from J, leaving 12 bases between. This CDR3 reads CASSLNGGHLNTEAFF. The CDR3 nucleotides read TGTGCCAGCAGCTTAAACGGGGGTCACCTGAACACTGAAGCTTTCTTT.

The rearrangement joins TRBV7-3 to TRBJ2-2; maybe TRBD1 (5 bases). Trimming pared 0 bases from V and 3 bases from J, leaving 11 bases between. CDR1 is SGHTA and CDR2 is FQGTGA in the germline V gene. This CDR3 spans 16 amino acids. Here the CDR3 DNA reads TGTGCCAGCAGCTTAACAGGGGCCTCGGACACCGGGGAGCTGTTTTTT. As protein: CASSLTGASDTGELFF.

The chain uses TRBV29-1 and TRBJ1-4; tentative D call: TRBD1 (6 bases). Germline V lookup: CDR1 SQVTM, CDR2 ANQGSEA. Trimming removed 7 bases at V and 4 bases at J, with 13 bases between. The CDR3 extends over 13 amino acids. In DNA, the CDR3 is TGCAGCGGCAGACAGGCCAATAATGAAAAACTGTTTTTT. It yields the protein CSGRQANNEKLFF.

The chain employs TRBV30 and TRBJ1-5, with 7 bases lining up with TRBD1. Germline CDR1 is GTSNPN and CDR2 is SVGIG (reference sequence). The V gene end was trimmed by 2 bases and the J gene end by 5 bases; junction bases not matched to a gene: 9. This CDR3 region has 15 residues. CDR3 amino acids: CAWSREGTVDQPQHF. The CDR3 region has the DNA TGTGCCTGGAGTCGTGAAGGGACAGTTGATCAGCCCCAGCATTTT.

This chain links TRBV29-1 with TRBJ1-5, with 8 bases aligning to TRBD1. The germline gives CDR1 SQVTM, CDR2 ANQGSEA. CDR3 length: 14 amino acids. V trimming: 4 bases; J trimming: 5 bases; junction bases outside the gene matches: 7. The CDR3 coding sequence is TGCAGCGTTGGTGGTACAGGGGGTGATCAGCCCCAGCATTTT. Translated: CSVGGTGGDQPQHF.

V is TRBV15 and J is TRBJ2-2; 11 bases map to TRBD2. V gave up 2 bases and J gave up 2 bases; unmatched junction bases: 1. This CDR3 has 16 residues. The germline V gene has CDR1 LNHNV and CDR2 YYDKDF (reference sequence). In DNA, the CDR3 is TGTGCCACCAGCAGACTAGCGGGAGGCAACACCGGGGAGCTGTTTTTT. The encoded protein is CATSRLAGGNTGELFF. Full variable domain (outside the CDR3, taken from reference TRBV15 and TRBJ2-2): DAMVIQNPRYQVTQFGKPVTLSCSQTLNHNVMYWYQQKSSQAPKLLFHYYDKDFNNEADTPDNFQSRRPNTSFCFLDIRSPGLGDTAMYLCATSRLAGGNTGELFFGEGSRLTVL.

The CDR3 sequence is CASSPTGSEAFF. The CDR3 bases are TGTGCCAGCAGCCCCACAGGGTCTGAAGCTTTCTTT. The rearrangement uses TRBV6-5 and TRBJ1-1, with a weak D call TRBD1 (6 bases). This CDR3 is built from 12 residues. CDR1 is MNHEY and CDR2 is SVGAGI in the germline V gene. V was cut by 6 bases and J by 6 bases, with 11 bases left in between.

The rearrangement joins TRBV13 to TRBJ2-3, with 9 bases fitting TRBD1. The CDR3 is made up of 16 amino acids. The V gene's germline CDR1 is PRHDT and CDR2 FYEKMQ (reference sequence). After removal of 4 bases from V and 0 bases from J, the junction contained 5 bases not matched to a gene. CDR3 nucleotides: TGTGCCAGCAGCTCAAGGGACAGGGACAGCACAGATACGCAGTATTTT. Protein: CASSSRDRDSTDTQYF. The full variable domain, its missing parts supplied by reference TRBV13 and TRBJ2-3, is AAGVIQSPRHLIKEKRETATLKCYPIPRHDTVYWYQQGPGQDPQFLISFYEKMQSDKGSIPDRFSAQQFSDYHSELNMSSLELGDSALYFCASSSRDRDSTDTQYFGPGTRLTVL.

The chain has TRBV5-5 and TRBJ2-7; 7 bases are a match to TRBD1. The junction had 1 base not matched to a gene; V was cut back by 3 bases and J by 4 bases. From germline, CDR1 is SGHKS and CDR2 YYEKEE (reference sequence). This CDR3 has 12 amino acids. CDR3 sequence: CASSSQGYEQYF. For the CDR3, the DNA is TGTGCCAGCAGCTCACAGGGGTACGAGCAGTACTTC.